This TCR beta chain was sequenced during a study of human T cells and chemical hapten exposure. TCRdb passed the RACE reads through MiXCR, listing each CDR3 protein once. The sample yields tens of thousands of distinct CDR3 sequences, approximately 9.3% seen once. The time point denotes: patch test 1, 2 weeks after DPC sensitization. Treatment meaning: therapeutic diphenylcyclopropenone sensitization with weekly scalp DPC. This clonotype was observed a handful of times. V lost 5 bases, J lost 8 bases, and 24 bases lay in between. From germline, CDR1 is SEHNR and CDR2 FQNEAQ (reference sequence). This CDR3 has 16 residues.

The rearrangement joins TRBV7-9 to TRBJ1-1; weak D call: TRBD1 (6 bases). The receptor was isolated from a woman aged 40-49 years with alopecia areata. Some clones in this sample may be carry-over from other donors' samples. The sequencing here drew on whole blood, taken in connection with sensitization to the hapten diphenylcyclopropenone (DPC). Written as DNA, the CDR3 is TGTGCCAGCAGCCCTACTGCGGGGGCCCCCGGGGAAGAAGCTTTCTTT. Encoded protein: CASSPTAGAPGEEAFF.